Listed below are T cell receptor beta chains from one sample, sequenced in a study of T cell responses to AZD1222 COVID-19 vaccine. Method: immunoSEQ multiplex PCR; TCRdb's copy keeps in-frame clones and lacks some. The data contain about 100,000 clones, about 88% of them singletons. The material sequenced was peripheral blood, taken on day 0 of AZD1222 vaccination. The receptors were gathered from an adult in good health. Both conserved end residues are part of each CDR3. A D gene is named only where the DNA matches it firmly. Size is stated for part of the rows, as once, few or many counts, or as a class when the clone is expanded.

NA	TRBV6-5	TRBJ1-1	TRBD1	TGTGCCAGCAGGGAGGATGGGACAGTTAACACTGAAGCTTTCTTT	CASREDGTVNTEAFF
NA	TRBV3-1/TRBV3-2	TRBJ2-2	NA	TGTGCCAGCACAGGGCGGGGGAACACCGGGGAGCTGTTTTTT	CASTGRGNTGELFF
NA	TRBV2	TRBJ1-3	TRBD1	TGTGCCAGCAAACGGGGACAGGCCCTCTCTGGAAACACCATATATTTT	CASKRGQALSGNTIYF
NA	TRBV11-3	TRBJ2-2	NA	TGTGCCAACTCCCTGGGGAAACGGGGCGGGGAGCTGTTTTTT	CANSLGKRGGELFF
NA	TRBV20-1	TRBJ1-1	NA	TGCAGTGCTATGGGGAACACTGAAGCTTTCTTT	CSAMGNTEAFF
NA	TRBV19	TRBJ1-2	TRBD1	TGTGCCAGTAGATACAGGGGAAACTATGGCTACACCTTC	CASRYRGNYGYTF
NA	TRBV19	TRBJ1-1	NA	TGTGCCAGTAGTCTGGCCCCGGGGTCGGGGGAAGGTTTCTTT	CASSLAPGSGEGFF
NA	TRBV6-5	TRBJ2-7	NA	TGTGCCAGCAGAGCCTCAGGGGTTTCCCACGAGCAGTACTTC	CASRASGVSHEQYF
NA	TRBV6-6	TRBJ2-3	NA	TGTGCCAGCAGCCGGGGGACAGATACGCAGTATTTT	CASSRGTDTQYF
NA	TRBV7-9	TRBJ1-1	NA	TGTGCCAGCAGCGTCGACAGGCAGAACACTGAAGCTTTCTTT	CASSVDRQNTEAFF
NA	TRBV30	TRBJ1-4	TRBD1	TGTGCCTGGAGTGTTATGGGACAGCGGGATGAAAAACTGTTTTTT	CAWSVMGQRDEKLFF
NA	TRBV2	TRBJ1-4	NA	TGTGCCAGCAGTGTGAAGGTGCGGGGTGAAAAACTGTTTTTT	CASSVKVRGEKLFF
NA	TRBV3-1/TRBV3-2	TRBJ2-2	NA	TGTGCCAGCAGCCAAGAAAGCCAGGGAAACGGGGAGCTGTTTTTT	CASSQESQGNGELFF
NA	TRBV6-6	TRBJ1-5	NA	TGTGCCACCCGGGGGATGAACTTCGACAATCAGCCCCAGCATTTT	CATRGMNFDNQPQHF
NA	TRBV28	TRBJ2-1	TRBD1	TGTGCCAGCGTGCGGGACAGGGGTTCCTACAATGAGCAGTTCTTC	CASVRDRGSYNEQFF
NA	TRBV3-1/TRBV3-2	TRBJ1-2	NA	TGTGCCAGCAGCCAGGTACAGACCTACACCTTC	CASSQVQTYTF
NA	TRBV4-1	TRBJ1-6	NA	TGCGCCAGCAGCCAAGAGCCGGGGGCAGGTTCACCCCTCCACTTT	CASSQEPGAGSPLHF
once	TRBV18	TRBJ1-4	NA	TGTGCCAGCTCACCCGCGAGGGCTAATGAAAAACTGTTTTTT	CASSPARANEKLFF
NA	TRBV6-5	TRBJ1-5	NA	TGTGCCAGCAGTTACTCCCATGGGGAGCCCCAGCATTTT	CASSYSHGEPQHF
NA	TRBV19	TRBJ2-1	NA	TGTGCCACCTCGGAGGGGGGTTCCTACAATGAGCAGTTCTTC	CATSEGGSYNEQFF
NA	TRBV5-8	TRBJ2-3	TRBD2	TGTGCCAGCAGCTTGGCCGGGACTAGCGTCGGAAACACAGATACGCAGTATTTT	CASSLAGTSVGNTDTQYF
NA	TRBV19	TRBJ1-1	NA	TGTGCCAGTACCCAGCGAGGGAACGGTAAGAACACTGAAGCTTTCTTT	CASTQRGNGKNTEAFF
NA	TRBV7-2	TRBJ1-4	TRBD1	TGTGCCAGCAGCTTCCGGGACAGGGGGCTTGCTAATGAAAAACTGTTTTTT	CASSFRDRGLANEKLFF
few	TRBV4-2	TRBJ1-1	NA	TGTGCCAGCAGCCAAGATCTCGAGGGCACTGAAGCTTTCTTT	CASSQDLEGTEAFF
NA	TRBV3-1/TRBV3-2	TRBJ1-4	NA	TGTGCCAGCGCCGGAGACGGAGCTAGGGAAAAACTGTTTTTT	CASAGDGAREKLFF
NA	TRBV19	TRBJ1-2	NA	TGTGCCAGTAGTCACAGGGTACACGGCTACACCTTC	CASSHRVHGYTF
once	TRBV30	TRBJ1-4	NA	TGTGCCTCAAATTCGGGACCCAATAATGAAAAACTGTTTTTT	CASNSGPNNEKLFF
NA	TRBV6-6	TRBJ1-2	NA	TGTGCCAGCAAAAAAGGGTTTGACTATGGCTACACCTTC	CASKKGFDYGYTF
once	TRBV19	TRBJ2-1	TRBD2	TGTGCCAGTAGCCCCCCGCCTAGCGGGGGCTCTTCCTACAATGAGCAGTTCTTC	CASSPPPSGGSSYNEQFF
NA	TRBV19	TRBJ1-2	NA	TGTGCCAGTAGTAGATCGAGGGGCGGCGGCTACACCTTC	CASSRSRGGGYTF
NA	TRBV11-2	TRBJ2-3	NA	TGTGCCAGCAGCTTAGCGCCTACAGATACGCAGTATTTT	CASSLAPTDTQYF
NA	TRBV19	TRBJ1-5	NA	TGTGCCAGTAGTATTTTGTTGGGTAGCAATCAGCCCCAGCATTTT	CASSILLGSNQPQHF
NA	TRBV4-3	TRBJ1-2	NA	TGCGCCAGCAGCTACGGGACACGCTATGGCTACACCTTC	CASSYGTRYGYTF
NA	TRBV7-3	TRBJ2-3	NA	TGTGCCAGCAGCTTATTGGGTGGGAATAACCCAGATACGCAGTATTTT	CASSLLGGNNPDTQYF
NA	TRBV28	TRBJ2-7	TRBD1	TGTGCCAGCGGGACAGGGTCTTACGAGCAGTACTTC	CASGTGSYEQYF
once	TRBV28	TRBJ1-4	NA	TGTGCCAGCCAGGACAGTAATGAAAAACTGTTTTTT	CASQDSNEKLFF
NA	TRBV11-2	TRBJ1-2	TRBD1	TGTGCCAGCAGCTCCGGGGACAGGGGCCCGTCTGGCTACACCTTC	CASSSGDRGPSGYTF
NA	TRBV7-2	TRBJ2-2	NA	TGTGCCAGCAGCTTGCAGGGGTCGGGCACCGGGGAGCTGTTTTTT	CASSLQGSGTGELFF
NA	TRBV4-1	TRBJ2-7	NA	TGCGCCAGCAGCCATTCGGACGGTTACGAGCAGTACTTC	CASSHSDGYEQYF
NA	TRBV20-1	TRBJ1-5	NA	TGCAGTGCTAGTGATAATCAGCCCCAGCATTTT	CSASDNQPQHF
NA	TRBV19	TRBJ2-7	NA	TGTGCCAGTAGTACACAATCCCTTTCCTACGAGCAGTACTTC	CASSTQSLSYEQYF
NA	TRBV6-1	TRBJ1-5	NA	TGTGCCAGCAGTGAAGCGCTAGGCAGCAATCAGCCCCAGCATTTT	CASSEALGSNQPQHF
few	TRBV19	TRBJ2-3	NA	TGTGCCAGTAGTACGGAAGATACGCAGTATTTT	CASSTEDTQYF
few	TRBV19	TRBJ1-2	NA	TGTGCCAGTAGTATCGATGGGTACTATGGCTACACCTTC	CASSIDGYYGYTF
few	TRBV2	TRBJ2-3	NA	TGTGCCAGCAGGCGGCCCCGAGACACAGATACGCAGTATTTT	CASRRPRDTDTQYF
NA	TRBV11-2	TRBJ1-1	NA	TGTGCCAGCAGCTTAAGTCAGAACACTGAAGCTTTCTTT	CASSLSQNTEAFF
NA	TRBV6-5	TRBJ2-3	TRBD2	TGTGCCAGCAGGTCTAGCGGAGCAGATACGCAGTATTTT	CASRSSGADTQYF
NA	TRBV6-6	TRBJ1-6	TRBD1	TGTGCCAGTGTACCGGGACAGTATAATTCACCCCTCCACTTT	CASVPGQYNSPLHF
NA	TRBV6-5	TRBJ2-1	NA	TGTGCCAGCATCTACGTTGGGAAATCCTACAATGAGCAGTTCTTC	CASIYVGKSYNEQFF
few	TRBV19	TRBJ2-5	NA	TGTGCCAGTAGTATATGGGAGGGGGGCCGAGAGACCCAGTACTTC	CASSIWEGGRETQYF
NA	TRBV19	TRBJ1-1	NA	TGTGCCAGTAGTAAACAGGGATGGGGCACTGAAGCTTTCTTT	CASSKQGWGTEAFF
NA	TRBV27	TRBJ1-2	NA	TGTGCCAGCAGTCCCCGAGGGGGAGGTTACTATGGCTACACCTTC	CASSPRGGGYYGYTF
NA	TRBV4-3	TRBJ1-5	NA	TGCGCCAGCAGCCAAGATGGCGGGGTTAATCAGCCCCAGCATTTT	CASSQDGGVNQPQHF
NA	TRBV9	TRBJ2-3	NA	TGTGCCAGCAGCGTAGACCGCCGTACTAGGGATACGCAGTATTTT	CASSVDRRTRDTQYF
NA	TRBV2	TRBJ1-6	NA	TGTGCCAGCAGGCAAGGGTTCCCATATAATTCACCCCTCCACTTT	CASRQGFPYNSPLHF
few	TRBV11-2	TRBJ2-1	NA	TGTGCCAGCAGCTTAGAACTAGCTTCGCCCTACAATGAGCAGTTCTTC	CASSLELASPYNEQFF
NA	TRBV11-3	TRBJ1-6	TRBD1	TGTGCCAGCAGCTTAAGACAGGGGATTAATTCACCCCTCCACTTT	CASSLRQGINSPLHF
NA	TRBV19	TRBJ1-5	NA	TGTGCCACAAAGAGAGAAAGCAATCAGCCCCAGCATTTT	CATKRESNQPQHF
NA	TRBV7-2	TRBJ2-2	NA	TGTGCCAGCAGCTCGGGACCGAGGAACACCGGGGAGCTGTTTTTT	CASSSGPRNTGELFF
NA	TRBV30	TRBJ1-1	NA	TGTGCCTGGAGTGGGGGGGGCACTGAAGCTTTCTTT	CAWSGGGTEAFF